This T cell receptor (beta chain) was captured by sequencing in a study of blood T cell repertoires in COVID-19. Study processing details: Reference gene primers were amplified, and this amplification served to estimate nucleated cell counts. TCRdb's copy holds only in-frame clones and misses some; the assay was immunoSEQ multiplex PCR. V, J and clone size are taken as reported in that table, and D and trimming were inferred from the DNA itself. The sample consists of 130,000 to 150,000 clones, roughly 82% of them appearing once. The V gene end was trimmed by 6 bases and the J gene end by 1 base; junction bases not matched to a gene: 6. The CDR3 is made up of 16 amino acids. The germline gives CDR1 WSHSY, CDR2 SAAADI.

The V gene is TRBV10-2, the J gene TRBJ2-2; 9 bases align to TRBD1. Sequencing input: peripheral blood. This clonotype was obtained from a woman between 45 and 60 years old in a cohort sampled during active or convalescent COVID-19. The CDR3 sequence is CASRALTGGNTGELFF. In nucleotides, the CDR3 is TGCGCCAGCAGAGCCTTGACAGGGGGGAACACCGGGGAGCTGTTTTTT.